A single T cell receptor (beta chain) is shown here with its context. Its target is unknown. The entry originates in a study of regulatory T cells in long-lasting Graves disease. From germline, CDR1 is MNHEY and CDR2 SMNVEV (reference sequence). With 1 base removed from V and 6 bases from J, the gap between germline ends came to 9 bases. The CDR3 consists of 14 residues. Relying on iRepertoire HTBI primers and Arm-PCR of CDR3 regions, the team built TCR beta libraries. TCRdb reprocessed the multiplex PCR reads via MiXCR and lists one record per CDR3 protein. The table lists hundreds of thousands of distinct CDR3 sequences, roughly 15% of them singletons. General observations from the study: Not thyroid tissue but only peripheral blood was studied.

Time point in this sample: newly diagnosed GD, antithyroid drugs for less than 3 months. The TCR library was made from RNA that had been extracted from PBMCs in TRIzol. This sample also appeared in a second study, on T cells in Graves' hyperthyroidism and ophthalmopathy. That source notes: Criteria for exclusion of patients were uncontrolled infection, other autoimmune disease, pregnancy or lactation.

V gene TRBV27 combines with J gene TRBJ1-4; the D is unclear. This specimen was peripheral blood mononuclear cells (PBMCs), taken at new diagnosis, from a patient treated with antithyroid drugs. This receptor was identified in a woman aged 25 to 39 with Graves disease. CDR3 region: CASSLFPLDEKLFF. CDR3 coding DNA: TGTGCCAGCAGTTTATTTCCTTTGGATGAAAAACTGTTTTTT.